This T cell receptor beta chain was recorded in a study of blood T cell repertoires in COVID-19. The overall study: PBMCs, B-cell-depleted T cells, or T cells provided the cDNA or gDNA that made up the material.

Germline V gives CDR1 SGDLS, CDR2 YYNGEE. V dropped 1 base and J dropped 8 bases, with 16 bases sitting between them. The CDR3 has 15 residues. This table comes from immunoSEQ multiplex PCR, and its TCRdb copy is limited to in-frame clones, with some not included. The data hold 150,000 to 200,000 clones, with 82% observed a single time. This TCR was recovered from a woman aged 60 to 75 with COVID-19, enrolled during active disease. This chain uses TRBV9 with TRBJ2-1; tentative D call: TRBD2 (6 bases). The sequencing sample was made of peripheral blood. CDR3 sequence (DNA): TGTGCCAGCAGCGTAACGGGAGCAACCCAGCATGAGCAGTTCTTC. It specifies CASSVTGATQHEQFF.